This T cell receptor (beta chain) was recovered during a study of T cell responses to AZD1222 COVID-19 vaccine. Generated by immunoSEQ multiplex PCR, the TCRdb table keeps only in-frame clones and is missing some. The sample consists of roughly 82,000 clones, roughly 84% of them appearing once. This CDR3 region has 15 residues. Trimming removed 1 base at V and 3 bases at J, with 10 bases between. CDR1 and CDR2 (germline): LGHDT, YNNKEL (reference sequence). General observations from the study: Spike-specific TCR breadth and depth rose after two AZD1222 doses. Reports indicate that nearly half of spike-specific TCRs are directed at unmutated variant regions.

Remarks on this clone: What it binds is unknown.

Sequenced here: peripheral blood, sampled on day 0 of AZD1222 vaccination. This sequence originates from an adult in good health. V usage is TRBV3-1 (or the pseudogene TRBV3-2) and J usage is TRBJ1-5, with D possibly TRBD1 on 5 matching bases. The CDR3 region is CASSQGGGNNQPQHF. The CDR3, as DNA: TGTGCCAGCAGCCAAGGGGGGGGGAACAATCAGCCCCAGCATTTT.